This paragraph covers one T cell receptor (beta chain) sequence. This sample was included in a study of T cell responses to AZD1222 COVID-19 vaccine. The CDR3 has 13 amino acids. CDR1 MDHEN and CDR2 SYDVKM come from the germline V gene. Trimming cost V 2 bases and J 1 base, with 5 bases left between them. TCRdb's copy holds only in-frame clones and misses some; the assay was immunoSEQ multiplex PCR. The data show fewer than 200,000 clones, around nine tenths seen once. The genes are TRBV28 and TRBJ1-1; D is undetermined. This clonotype originated in an adult who received the AZD1222 COVID-19 vaccine. The sample in question was peripheral blood, obtained 28 days after the second AZD1222 dose. The CDR3 is CASSLKANTEAFF. The CDR3 DNA sequence: TGTGCCAGCAGTTTAAAGGCGAACACTGAAGCTTTCTTT.